One and the same sample provided the 22 T cell receptor beta chains below, sequenced in a study of blood T cell repertoires in COVID-19. Only in-frame clones appear in the TCRdb table, and some are missing; sequencing was by immunoSEQ multiplex PCR. The table includes about 100,000 clones, roughly 90% detected once. The sample consisted of peripheral blood. The receptors were gathered from a woman aged 55-69 years with acute or convalescent COVID-19.

The chain carries TRBV11-2 and TRBJ2-7; 7 bases line up with TRBD2. Trimming at V came to 1 base and at J to 8 bases, leaving 5 bases not matched to a gene. The CDR3 spans 13 residues. CDR1 is SGHAT, CDR2 FQNNGV, per germline. CDR3 coding DNA: TGTGCCAGCAGCTTAGGTACTAGCGATAAGCAGTACTTC. It is translated as CASSLGTSDKQYF. The whole variable domain, remainder taken from reference TRBV11-2 and TRBJ2-7, is EAGVAQSPRYKIIEKRQSVAFWCNPISGHATLYWYQQILGQGPKLLIQFQNNGVVDDSQLPKDRFSAERLKGVDSTLKIQPAKLEDSAVYLCASSLGTSDKQYFGPGTRLTVT.

As regards this clone: This sample includes further DNA sequences coding for the same CDR3. The chain is built from TRBV12-3 or TRBV12-4 and TRBJ2-3; no definite D call. The CDR3 sequence is 11 residues long. The ends were cut back, 7 bases at V and 3 bases at J, with 5 bases in the middle. CDR3 amino acids: CASTLTDTQYF. The CDR3 DNA follows: TGTGCCAGCACCTTGACAGATACGCAGTATTTT.

The rearrangement joins TRBV5-1 to TRBJ2-1; D possibly corresponds to TRBD2 (6 bases). The CDR3 is made up of 15 amino acids. Germline CDR1 is SGHRS and CDR2 is YFSETQ. V lost 1 base and J lost 6, with 14 bases in between. CDR3: CASSLRERGPNEQFF. CDR3 nucleotides: TGCGCCAGCAGCTTGCGGGAGAGAGGGCCCAATGAGCAGTTCTTC.

V gene TRBV19 combines with J gene TRBJ1-2; 9 nucleotides align to TRBD1. The CDR3 extends over 13 amino acids. The trim removed 8 bases at V and 6 bases at J, leaving 7 bases unmatched. Per the germline V gene, CDR1 is LNHDA and CDR2 is SQIVND (reference sequence). The CDR3 here is CASFRDRVDGYTF. The DNA for the CDR3 is TGTGCCAGTTTTAGGGACAGGGTTGATGGCTACACCTTC.

The rearrangement joins TRBV19 to TRBJ1-3; 7 nucleotides align to TRBD1. The CDR3 runs 15 residues. The germline gives CDR1 LNHDA, CDR2 SQIVND (reference sequence). J gave up 4 bases and V 7 bases, and 10 bases lay outside the gene matches. The CDR3 loop is CASMITGAGGNTIYF. CDR3 DNA sequence: TGTGCCAGTATGATTACAGGGGCAGGAGGAAACACCATATATTTT.

The chain employs TRBV29-1 and TRBJ2-3; a possible D gene is TRBD2 (5 bases). Germline CDR1 is SQVTM and CDR2 is ANQGSEA. The CDR3 runs 11 residues. Trimming removed 4 bases from V and 6 bases from J, with 8 bases in between. The CDR3 spells CSVVSGDTQYF. The CDR3 DNA sequence: TGCAGCGTTGTATCGGGGGATACGCAGTATTTT.

V and J are TRBV2 and TRBJ1-6; TRBD1 agrees at 9 bases. Germline V gene lookup returns CDR1 SNHLY and CDR2 FYNNEI. V shed 7 bases and J 7 bases; nucleotides not matched to a gene: 5. CDR3 length: 14 residues. The DNA for the CDR3 is TGTGCCAGCACCTGGGACAGGGACAATTCACCCCTCCACTTT. Amino acid sequence: CASTWDRDNSPLHF.

The chain couples TRBV10-2 to TRBJ2-7; 9 nucleotides align to TRBD2. Looked up from germline, CDR1 is WSHSY and CDR2 is SAAADI. V dropped 5 bases and J dropped 0; count of bases not matched to a gene: 5. The CDR3 contains 15 residues. The CDR3 sequence is CASSSIAGASYEQYV. CDR3 coding DNA: TGCGCCAGCAGTTCTATAGCGGGGGCCTCCTACGAGCAGTACGTC.

The V and J genes are TRBV6-5 and TRBJ2-7, with TRBD2 matching 13 bases. V was clipped by 10 bases and J by 6 bases; unmatched bases: 12. This CDR3 is 15 amino acids long. Germline V gene data show CDR1 as MNHEY and CDR2 as SVGAGI. The CDR3 reads CATNTGTSGMGEQYV. The CDR3 coding sequence is TGTGCCACTAACACCGGGACTAGCGGGATGGGCGAGCAGTACGTC.

The V call is TRBV14, the J call TRBJ2-3; 8 bases are a match to TRBD1. The V segment lost 2 bases and the J segment 5 bases; nucleotides outside the gene matches: 6. The CDR3 loop spans 15 amino acids. From germline, CDR1 is SGHDN and CDR2 FVKESK. The CDR3 sequence: CASSQPGTGGDTQYF. The CDR3 region has the DNA TGTGCCAGCAGCCAACCCGGGACAGGTGGAGATACGCAGTATTTT. The full variable domain, rest sourced from reference TRBV14 and TRBJ2-3, is EAGVTQFPSHSVIEKGQTVTLRCDPISGHDNLYWYRRVMGKEIKFLLHFVKESKQDESGMPNNRFLAERTGGTYSTLKVQPAELEDSGVYFCASSQPGTGGDTQYFGPGTRLTVL.

This clone was seen just once. The chain carries TRBV19 and TRBJ1-6, with 7 bases fitting TRBD1. The CDR3 loop spans 15 amino acids. The J segment lost 7 bases and the V segment lost 3 bases, leaving 6 bases of the junction unmatched. CDR1 and CDR2 (germline): LNHDA, SQIVND (reference sequence). CDR3 nucleotides: TGTGCCAGTAGTATGACAGGGAGATTGAATTCACCCCTCCACTTT. Its protein is CASSMTGRLNSPLHF.

The chain couples TRBV10-2 to TRBJ2-1; 7 bases are shared with TRBD2. The CDR3 is made up of 15 amino acids. CDR1 WSHSY and CDR2 SAAADI come from the germline V gene. With V trimmed by 11 bases and J by 1 base, 11 bases remained unmatched. The chain's CDR3 is CASGGFSGSYNEQFF. In DNA form, the CDR3 reads TGCGCCTCCGGGGGGTTTAGCGGGTCCTACAATGAGCAGTTCTTC.

The chain carries TRBV11-3 and TRBJ2-1; D ambiguous. This CDR3 has 12 amino acids. V was shortened by 1 base and J by 8 bases, with 6 bases between the two germline ends. CDR1 and CDR2 from the germline V gene are SGHNT and YENEEA. The CDR3 reads CASSLAGYEQFF. The DNA of the CDR3 is TGTGCCAGCAGCTTAGCCGGGTATGAGCAGTTCTTC.

V and J are TRBV20-1 and TRBJ2-3, with D possibly matching TRBD2 (5 bases). Germline V lookup: CDR1 DFQATT, CDR2 SNEGSKA (reference sequence). Deletions cut 3 bases from V and 5 bases from J, with 15 bases between. This CDR3 region has 14 residues. The CDR3 region is CSASNSAEQDTQYF. CDR3 in DNA: TGCAGTGCTAGTAATTCAGCGGAGCAAGATACGCAGTATTTT.

This sequence joins TRBV30 and TRBJ2-1; a possible D gene is TRBD2 (6 bases). The V gene lost 4 bases and the J gene lost 9 bases, with 13 bases spanning the gap. The CDR3 is made up of 12 amino acids. Germline lookup yields CDR1 GTSNPN and CDR2 SVGIG (reference sequence). CDR3 in DNA: TGTGCCTGGAACGCTCCTAGCGCTGAGCAGTTCTTC. This translates into CAWNAPSAEQFF.

The chain links TRBV9 to TRBJ2-1; D perhaps matches TRBD1 (5 bases). This CDR3 has 15 amino acids. V was cut by 0 bases and J by 6 bases, with 13 bases left in between. CDR1 and CDR2 from the germline V gene are SGDLS and YYNGEE. The chain's CDR3 is CASSVVAGWFNEQFF. CDR3 nucleotides: TGTGCCAGCAGCGTAGTGGCAGGGTGGTTCAATGAGCAGTTCTTC.

The V gene is TRBV2, the J gene TRBJ1-6; D is ambiguous. CDR3 size: 12 residues. Deletions cut 6 bases from V and 8 bases from J, with 8 bases between. CDR1 is SNHLY and CDR2 is FYNNEI in the germline V gene. CDR3 loop: CASRGADSPLHF. CDR3 coding DNA: TGTGCCAGCAGGGGAGCCGATTCACCCCTCCACTTT.

The rearrangement joins TRBV6-4 to TRBJ2-1; TRBD1 aligns across 7 bases. V was clipped by 5 bases and J by 1 base; unmatched bases: 8. The CDR3 spans 16 residues. Germline V gives CDR1 MRHNA, CDR2 SNTAGT. This CDR3 reads CASSSQGTNSYNEQFF. The CDR3 DNA follows: TGTGCCAGCAGTTCACAGGGGACGAATTCCTACAATGAGCAGTTCTTC.

The chain is built from TRBV7-3 and TRBJ2-1, with TRBD2 matching 9 bases. Germline assignment: CDR1 SGHTA and CDR2 FQGTGA. Germline trimming cut 9 bases from V and 8 bases from J; bases unmatched to any gene: 14. The CDR3 contains 15 residues. The CDR3 loop reads CASSGGSGMGYEQFF. The CDR3 DNA follows: TGTGCCAGTAGCGGGGGTAGCGGGATGGGCTATGAGCAGTTCTTC.

This sequence joins TRBV11-2 and TRBJ1-1; 9 nucleotides agree with TRBD1. Trimming at V came to 5 bases and at J to 3 bases, leaving 7 bases not matched to a gene. Germline CDR1 reads SGHAT; CDR2 reads FQNNGV. The length of the CDR3 is 15 residues. The CDR3 DNA sequence: TGTGCCAGCAGCCTCGGACAGGGGCCGTACACTGAAGCTTTCTTT. Translation gives CASSLGQGPYTEAFF.

The V and J genes are TRBV7-9 and TRBJ1-3; D is ambiguous. This CDR3 is built from 16 residues. Between the trimmed V and J ends, which lost 2 bases and 0 bases, there was a span of 11 bases. CDR1 and CDR2 (germline): SEHNR, FQNEAQ (reference sequence). In DNA form, the CDR3 reads TGTGCCAGCAGCTTAAACAGACGTAACTCTGGAAACACCATATATTTT. This gives the protein CASSLNRRNSGNTIYF.

The chain has TRBV5-1 and TRBJ2-1, with 9 nucleotides matching TRBD2. CDR1 and CDR2 (germline): SGHRS, YFSETQ. J was trimmed by 3 bases and V by 1 base; bases with no gene match: 2. This CDR3 has 15 residues. The CDR3 DNA reads TGCGCCAGCAGCTTGACAGCGGGAGGCTACAATGAGCAGTTCTTC. Translated: CASSLTAGGYNEQFF.